The rows below give T cell receptor beta chains drawn from one sample of a study of early T cells in non-severe SARS-CoV-2 infection. Via MiXCR, TCRdb re-called the 5' RACE reads, giving one row per CDR3 protein. The table has roughly 57,000 distinct CDR3 sequences, around 12% seen once. Source material: whole blood. The receptors were gathered from an adult who was a healthcare worker with PCR-confirmed SARS-CoV-2 infection or an uninfected control (not recorded which). CDR3s include the opening cysteine and the closing phenylalanine or tryptophan. A D gene is named only where the DNA matches it firmly. Size values are once, few and many counts, or a class for expanded clones, and some rows have none.

d_gene | abundance | j_gene | v_gene | CDR3aa | CDR3nt
TRBD1 | many | TRBJ1-6 | TRBV6-1 | CASSVRQGGNSPLHF | TGTGCCAGCAGTGTTCGACAGGGGGGAAATTCACCCCTCCACTTT
NA | few | TRBJ2-7 | TRBV12-3/TRBV12-4 | CASSLEVGKAYEQYF | TGTGCCAGCAGTTTAGAGGTAGGGAAGGCCTACGAGCAGTACTTC
TRBD2 | NA | TRBJ2-7 | TRBV11-2 | CASSFGAGSSYEQYF | TGTGCCAGCAGCTTTGGAGCGGGGAGTTCCTACGAGCAGTACTTC
NA | many | TRBJ2-2 | TRBV7-6 | CASSFGQITGELFF | TGTGCCAGCAGCTTCGGACAGATCACCGGGGAGCTGTTTTTT
NA | many | TRBJ1-1 | TRBV5-1 | CASSLGMGSEAFF | TGCGCCAGCAGCTTGGGCATGGGATCAGAAGCTTTCTTT
NA | few | TRBJ1-2 | TRBV3-1 | CASSPWTAGGYTF | TGTGCCAGCAGCCCCTGGACAGCTGGTGGCTACACCTTC
NA | many | TRBJ2-2 | TRBV10-3 | CAIRTANTGELFF | TGTGCCATCAGGACAGCGAACACCGGGGAGCTGTTTTTT
TRBD2 | NA | TRBJ2-3 | TRBV12-3/TRBV12-4 | CASSSTSGGDTQYF | TGTGCCAGCAGTTCCACTTCCGGGGGGGATACGCAGTATTTT
NA | NA | TRBJ2-5 | TRBV11-2 | CASSPGPYQETQYF | TGTGCCAGCAGCCCAGGTCCCTACCAAGAGACCCAGTACTTC
NA | many | TRBJ1-5 | TRBV7-9 | CASSLWGDQPQHF | TGTGCCAGCAGCTTATGGGGAGATCAGCCCCAGCATTTT
TRBD2 | few | TRBJ2-1 | TRBV5-1 | CASSSAGGYNEQFF | TGCGCCAGCAGCTCAGCGGGAGGCTACAATGAGCAGTTCTTC
NA | few | TRBJ2-1 | TRBV12-3/TRBV12-4 | CASTPVGAYNEQFF | TGTGCCAGCACCCCGGTGGGGGCTTACAATGAGCAGTTCTTC
NA | few | TRBJ2-1 | TRBV7-9 | CASSWTLDGSYNEQFF | TGTGCCAGCAGCTGGACTCTGGACGGCTCCTACAATGAGCAGTTCTTC
NA | many | TRBJ1-2 | TRBV11-2 | CASSLAEGVYGYTF | TGTGCCAGCAGCTTAGCAGAGGGGGTCTATGGCTACACCTTC
TRBD1 | NA | TRBJ2-7 | TRBV7-6 | CASSRTGVEYEQYF | TGTGCCAGCAGCCGGACAGGGGTTGAATACGAGCAGTACTTC
TRBD1 | many | TRBJ2-1 | TRBV7-8 | CASSLRQGNEQFF | TGTGCCAGCAGCTTAAGACAGGGTAATGAGCAGTTCTTC
TRBD2 | few | TRBJ2-5 | TRBV6-5 | CASRRGTSGGAQTQYF | TGTGCCAGCCGCAGGGGGACTAGCGGGGGGGCACAGACCCAGTACTTC
NA | few | TRBJ1-1 | TRBV15 | CATSRDGQTQAFF | TGTGCCACCAGCAGAGACGGACAAACCCAAGCTTTCTTT
NA | few | TRBJ1-1 | TRBV6-6 | CASTAGSSAFF | TGTGCCAGCACCGCCGGGTCCTCAGCTTTCTTT
NA | NA | TRBJ1-1 | TRBV4-1 | CASSQEARANTEAFF | TGCGCCAGCAGCCAAGAGGCCAGAGCTAACACTGAAGCTTTCTTT
NA | few | TRBJ2-7 | TRBV11-2 | CASSSARGEQYF | TGTGCCAGCAGCTCAGCAAGGGGCGAGCAGTACTTC
NA | few | TRBJ2-3 | TRBV6-5 | CASSYGRVDTQYF | TGTGCCAGCAGTTACGGCAGGGTGGATACGCAGTATTTT
NA | once | TRBJ2-7 | TRBV9 | CASSVDRGTQYF | TGTGCCAGCAGCGTAGATCGAGGAACGCAGTACTTC
NA | NA | TRBJ1-1 | TRBV20-1 | CSARDDGTGTEAFF | TGCAGTGCTAGAGACGACGGGACGGGGACTGAAGCTTTCTTT
NA | many | TRBJ1-2 | TRBV19 | CATHWANYGYTF | TGTGCCACCCATTGGGCTAACTATGGCTACACCTTC